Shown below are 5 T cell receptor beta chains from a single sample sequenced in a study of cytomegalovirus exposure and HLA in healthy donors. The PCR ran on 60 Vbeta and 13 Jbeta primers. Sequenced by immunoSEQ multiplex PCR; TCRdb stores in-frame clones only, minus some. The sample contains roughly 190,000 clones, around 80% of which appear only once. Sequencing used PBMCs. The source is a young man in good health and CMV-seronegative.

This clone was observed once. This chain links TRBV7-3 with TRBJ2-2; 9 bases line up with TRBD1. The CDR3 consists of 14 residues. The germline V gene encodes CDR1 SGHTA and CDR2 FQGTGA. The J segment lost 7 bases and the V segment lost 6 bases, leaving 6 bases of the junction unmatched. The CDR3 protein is CASRIQGAGGELFF. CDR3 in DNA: TGTGCCAGCAGGATACAGGGGGCCGGCGGGGAGCTGTTTTTT.

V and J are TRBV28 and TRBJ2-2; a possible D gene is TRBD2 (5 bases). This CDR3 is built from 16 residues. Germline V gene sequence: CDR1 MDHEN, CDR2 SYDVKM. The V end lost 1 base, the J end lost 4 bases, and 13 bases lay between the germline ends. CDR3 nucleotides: TGTGCCAGCAGTTTATTTCCGACCGCGGGCACCGGGGAGCTGTTTTTT. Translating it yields CASSLFPTAGTGELFF.

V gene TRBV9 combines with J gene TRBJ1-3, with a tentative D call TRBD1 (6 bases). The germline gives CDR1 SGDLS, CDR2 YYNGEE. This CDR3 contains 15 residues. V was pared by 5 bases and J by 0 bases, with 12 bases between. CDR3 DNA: TGTGCCAGCAGTGGACAGCTAAGCTCTGGAAACACCATATATTTT. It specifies CASSGQLSSGNTIYF.

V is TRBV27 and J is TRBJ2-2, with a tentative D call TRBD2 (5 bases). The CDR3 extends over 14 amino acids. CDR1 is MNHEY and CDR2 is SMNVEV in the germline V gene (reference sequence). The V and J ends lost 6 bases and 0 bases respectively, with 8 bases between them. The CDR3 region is CASSPGSNTGELFF. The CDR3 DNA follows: TGTGCCAGCAGCCCGGGATCGAACACCGGGGAGCTGTTTTTT.

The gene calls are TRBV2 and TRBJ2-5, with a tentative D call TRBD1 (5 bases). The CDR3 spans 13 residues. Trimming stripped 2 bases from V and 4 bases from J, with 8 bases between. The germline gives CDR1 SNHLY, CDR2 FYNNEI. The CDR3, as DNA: TGTGCCAGCAGTGAATCTGGGGCAGAGACCCAGTACTTC. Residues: CASSESGAETQYF.